This T cell receptor (beta chain) was sequenced during a study of T cell responses to AZD1222 COVID-19 vaccine (dated by TCRdb to the early 2020s). Context from the whole study: A total of just over 230 trial participants underwent TCR sequencing, of whom some 210 received two doses of AZD1222 and 26 received two doses of the MenACWY control vaccine. Trial participants were enrolled by age into 18-55, 56-69 and 70-plus year subgroups, with approximately 150, 30 and 60 TCR-sequenced participants respectively.

The CDR3 regions of human TCRbeta chains were analyzed by immunosequencing. The study's own analysis went as follows. Repertoire TCRs were checked for matches against a reference library of SARS-CoV-2-specific TCRs that had been generated using the MIRA antigen-specificity platform. Breadth was defined as the fraction of unique TCRs that were SARS-CoV-2-associated, and depth was defined as the fraction of total T cells that were SARS-CoV-2-associated. Using the MIRA data, every spike-specific TCR was mapped to the spike region that the TCR reacted to and assigned to either a CD4 or a CD8 class. Log10-transformed breadth and depth values were compared by one-way ANOVA with Sidak's multiple comparisons tests. TCRdb holds this immuneACCESS table with in-frame rearrangements only. Some clones are missing; in checked studies, unresolved V genes explain under half, and the rest has no known cause. The V and J calls and clone size come from that table; D and trimming were worked out from the DNA. In this sample the table shows more than 90,000 clones, more than 75% of which occur a single time. Roughly 4% of the sample belongs to the ten largest clones.

A remark on this clone: The specificity of this receptor is unknown. Base-call qualities are not available, and no considerably larger clone is one nucleotide away.

The investigation overall reported the following: Participants were mostly white British, with more females than males. The authors suggested clonal diversity may have been underestimated. In the small 56-69-year group, the increase in depth fell short of significance, most likely because of low power. Reportedly, almost half of the unique spike-specific TCRs recognized epitopes lying outside the regions that are mutated in the B.1.351 and B.1.1.7 variants. Because no day 14 peak-response samples were available, repertoires were characterized only after the peak T cell response. Only five to seven AZD1222 recipients were SARS-CoV-2 seropositive at baseline, limiting conclusions about previously exposed vaccinees. CD4 TCRs associated with the vaccine covered the entire spike protein, and the dominant responses were in regions 160-218 and 743-854. After two AZD1222 doses, spike-specific TCR breadth and depth were significantly higher than at day 0 and than in MenACWY recipients.

What this sample's time point label stands for: about 28 days (+/-7) after the second vaccine dose. Because spike-specific TCR depth and breadth did not differ between the two schedules, AZD1222 recipients who got a second dose at roughly 4 weeks were pooled with those who got a second dose at roughly 12 weeks. Vaccinee samples were obtained from the UK trials COV001 and COV002, which included a single-blind randomized controlled phase 2/3 trial of AZD1222 (ChAdOx1 nCoV-19) in healthy adults. Trial participant PBMC samples were collected at day 0 and day 28 after the second dose for TCRbeta chain sequencing. V lost 7 bases and J lost 5 bases, and the count of bases not matched to a germline gene is 6. The CDR3 sequence holds 13 residues, the cysteine and phenylalanine included. Only the CDR3 DNA stays, 39 bases, in frame from base 1. CDR1 and CDR2 are drawn from the germline V gene (reference sequence): LNHDA, SQIVND.

Source: peripheral blood, taken 28 days after the second AZD1222 dose. This TCR derives from an adult who received the AZD1222 COVID-19 vaccine. The sequence joins TRBV19 to TRBJ1-1; TRBD1 aligns with 8 central bases. This receptor has the CDR3 CASIGQGATEAFF. The DNA reads as follows: TGTGCCAGTATTGGGCAGGGGGCAACTGAAGCTTTCTTT. Extended through the reference TRBV19 and TRBJ1-1 proteins, this CDR3 yields the full variable domain: DGGITQSPKYLFRKEGQNVTLSCEQNLNHDAMYWYRQDPGQGLRLIYYSQIVNDFQKGDIAEGYSVSREKKESFPLTVTSAQKNPTAFYLCASIGQGATEAFFGQGTRLTVV.